This T cell receptor (beta chain) came from a study of Graves' ophthalmopathy and Graves' hyperthyroidism. General observations from the study: Its predictions of ophthalmopathy progression gave the model over 65% sensitivity and roughly 72% specificity.

Hyperthyroidism in these 18- to 65-year-old patients was newly diagnosed, lasting under 2 months. Amplifying from RNA transcripts, the study obtained TCR beta CDR3 regions. Scientists carried out first-round RT-PCR using HTBI primers and then a second-round multiplex PCR. TCRdb re-called the multiplex PCR reads through MiXCR, storing one row per CDR3 protein. The data show about 620,000 distinct CDR3 sequences, over 20% seen once. The germline V gene encodes CDR1 SGHKS and CDR2 YYEKEE (reference sequence). The CDR3 is made up of 14 amino acids. Turning to this clonotype: The antigen is not known. A much larger clonotype is one base distant, so this may be a read error.

This sequence was found in a woman between 18 and 29 years old with stable Graves' hyperthyroidism. Some clones in this sample may be carry-over from other donors' samples. Sequencing used peripheral blood. The J gene is TRBJ2-7, the V gene TRBV5-5; 9 positions match TRBD1. The CDR3 coding sequence is TGTGCCATCAGCTCCGACAGGGGGATCCGTGAGCAGTACTTC. Translation: CAISSDRGIREQYF.